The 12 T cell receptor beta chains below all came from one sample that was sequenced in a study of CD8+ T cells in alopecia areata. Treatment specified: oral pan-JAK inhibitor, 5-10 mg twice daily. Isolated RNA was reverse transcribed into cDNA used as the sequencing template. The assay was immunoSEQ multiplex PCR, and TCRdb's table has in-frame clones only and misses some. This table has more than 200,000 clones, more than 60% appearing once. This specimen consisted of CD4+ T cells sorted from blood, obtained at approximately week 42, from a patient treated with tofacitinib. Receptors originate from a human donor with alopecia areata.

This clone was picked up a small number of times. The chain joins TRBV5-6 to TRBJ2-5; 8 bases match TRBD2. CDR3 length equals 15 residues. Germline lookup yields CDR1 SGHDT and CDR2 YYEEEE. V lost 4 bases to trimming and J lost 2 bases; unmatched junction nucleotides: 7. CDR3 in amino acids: CASSPAGGRQETQYF. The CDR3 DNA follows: TGTGCCAGCAGCCCGGCGGGGGGTCGGCAAGAGACCCAGTACTTC.

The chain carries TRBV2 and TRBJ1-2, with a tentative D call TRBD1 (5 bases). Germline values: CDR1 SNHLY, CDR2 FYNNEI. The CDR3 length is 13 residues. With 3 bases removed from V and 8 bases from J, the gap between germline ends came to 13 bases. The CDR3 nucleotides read TGTGCCAGCAGTGATCAGGGAGAAGTAGGCTACACCTTC. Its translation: CASSDQGEVGYTF.

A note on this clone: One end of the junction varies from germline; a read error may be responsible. The CDR3 sequence is CTSSFRPGELFF. In nucleotides, the CDR3 is TGTACCAGCAGCTTCCGGCCGGGGGAGCTGTTTTTT. The chain couples TRBV9 to TRBJ2-2, with D unclear. Germline lookup yields CDR1 SGDLS and CDR2 YYNGEE. This CDR3 is 12 amino acids long.

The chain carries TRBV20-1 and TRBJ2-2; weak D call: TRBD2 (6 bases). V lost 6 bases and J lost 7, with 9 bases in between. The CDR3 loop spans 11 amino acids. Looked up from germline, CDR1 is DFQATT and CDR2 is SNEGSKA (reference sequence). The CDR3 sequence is CSARRGGELFF. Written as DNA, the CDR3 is TGCAGTGCCAGGAGGGGCGGGGAGCTGTTTTTT.

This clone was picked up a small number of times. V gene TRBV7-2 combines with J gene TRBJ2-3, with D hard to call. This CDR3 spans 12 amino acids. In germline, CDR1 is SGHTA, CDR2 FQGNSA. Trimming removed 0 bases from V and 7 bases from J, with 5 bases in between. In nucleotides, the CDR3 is TGTGCCAGCAGCTTAGCGAGGAATACGCAGTATTTT. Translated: CASSLARNTQYF.

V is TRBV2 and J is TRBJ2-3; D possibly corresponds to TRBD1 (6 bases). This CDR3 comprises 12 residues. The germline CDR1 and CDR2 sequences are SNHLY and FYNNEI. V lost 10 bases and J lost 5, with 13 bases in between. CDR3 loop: CAIQGFEDTQYF. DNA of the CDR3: TGTGCCATACAGGGCTTTGAAGATACGCAGTATTTT.

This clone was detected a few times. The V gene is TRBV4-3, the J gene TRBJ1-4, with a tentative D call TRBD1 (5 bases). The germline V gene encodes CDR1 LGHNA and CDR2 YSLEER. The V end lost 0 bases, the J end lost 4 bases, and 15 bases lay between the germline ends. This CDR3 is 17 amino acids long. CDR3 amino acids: CASSQENTGAVNEKLFF. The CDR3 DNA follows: TGCGCCAGCAGCCAAGAGAACACCGGGGCAGTTAATGAAAAACTGTTTTTT.

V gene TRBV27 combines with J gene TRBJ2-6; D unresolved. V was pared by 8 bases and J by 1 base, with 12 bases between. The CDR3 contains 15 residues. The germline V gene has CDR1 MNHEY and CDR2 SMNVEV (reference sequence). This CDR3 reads CASSTITSGANVLTF. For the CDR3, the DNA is TGTGCCAGCTCTACAATTACATCTGGGGCCAACGTCCTGACTTTC.

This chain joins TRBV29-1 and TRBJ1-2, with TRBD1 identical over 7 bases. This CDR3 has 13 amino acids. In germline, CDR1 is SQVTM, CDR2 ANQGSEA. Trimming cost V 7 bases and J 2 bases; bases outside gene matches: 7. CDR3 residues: CSAEKQGNYGYTF. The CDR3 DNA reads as TGCAGCGCAGAGAAACAGGGGAACTATGGCTACACCTTC.

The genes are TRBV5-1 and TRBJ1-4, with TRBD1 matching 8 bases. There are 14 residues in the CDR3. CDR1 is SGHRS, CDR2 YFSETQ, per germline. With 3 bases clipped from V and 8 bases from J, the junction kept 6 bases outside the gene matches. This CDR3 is CASSSTGEGEKLFF. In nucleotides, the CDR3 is TGCGCCAGCAGCTCGACAGGGGAAGGAGAAAAACTGTTTTTT.

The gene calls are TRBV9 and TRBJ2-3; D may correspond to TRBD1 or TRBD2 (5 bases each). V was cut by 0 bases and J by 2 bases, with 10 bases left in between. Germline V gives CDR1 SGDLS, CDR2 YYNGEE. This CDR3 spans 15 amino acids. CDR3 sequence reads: CASSVATGPTDTQYF. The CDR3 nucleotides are TGTGCCAGCAGCGTAGCTACGGGGCCCACAGATACGCAGTATTTT.

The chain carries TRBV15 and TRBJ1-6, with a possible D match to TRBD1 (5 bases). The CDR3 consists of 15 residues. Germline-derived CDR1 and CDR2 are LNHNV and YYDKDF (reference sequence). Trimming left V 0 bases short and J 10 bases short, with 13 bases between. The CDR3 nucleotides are TGTGCCACCAGCAGAGATAGGACAAGAAACTCACCCCTCCACTTT. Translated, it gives CATSRDRTRNSPLHF.